Listed below are T cell receptor beta chains from one sample, sequenced in a study of blood T cell repertoires in COVID-19. The method was immunoSEQ multiplex PCR; TCRdb's version includes in-frame clones alone and lacks a portion of them. The data contain some 310,000 clones, 85% to 90% of them singletons. The specimen was peripheral blood. These receptors all come from a woman aged 25-40 years with COVID-19, enrolled during active disease. Both conserved end residues are part of each CDR3. D genes are given only for firm matches. A clone size is listed for some rows: how often the clone was seen (once, few, many), or a class if it is expanded.

j_call,d_call,v_call,clone_size,cdr3_nt,cdr3_aa
TRBJ1-2,NA,TRBV6-5,NA,TGTGCCAGCAGTTACGATTTGGGCAGTGGCTACACCTTC,CASSYDLGSGYTF
TRBJ1-1,NA,TRBV19,NA,TGTGCCAGTAGGCCAGGGTCGGGCACTGAAGCTTTCTTT,CASRPGSGTEAFF
TRBJ2-1,TRBD2,TRBV5-1,NA,TGCGCCAGCAGCTTGGGACTAGCGGTTGACAATGAGCAGTTCTTC,CASSLGLAVDNEQFF
TRBJ2-3,NA,TRBV5-1,NA,TGCGCCAGCAGCTTGGACTCTAGCACAGATACGCAGTATTTT,CASSLDSSTDTQYF
TRBJ1-1,NA,TRBV6-1,NA,TGTGCCAGCAGTGATGCGGGGAAACAAGACACTGAAGCTTTCTTT,CASSDAGKQDTEAFF
TRBJ2-3,NA,TRBV11-2,NA,TGTGCCAGCAGCTTAGGAGCCACAGATACGCAGTATTTT,CASSLGATDTQYF
TRBJ2-7,TRBD1,TRBV15,NA,TGTGCCACCAGCAGACTTGGACAGGGGAAGCAGTACTTC,CATSRLGQGKQYF
TRBJ1-1,TRBD1,TRBV6-5,NA,TGTGCCAGCAGTTTTCGAGGACAGGGGAACACTGAAGCTTTCTTT,CASSFRGQGNTEAFF
TRBJ1-4,TRBD1,TRBV12-5,NA,TGTGCTAGTGCCGTAACAGGGGGGGTTGAAAAACTGTTTTTT,CASAVTGGVEKLFF
TRBJ1-2,TRBD1,TRBV6-6,NA,TGTGCCAGCAGTTACGGGACAGGGCAAGGCTACACCTTC,CASSYGTGQGYTF
TRBJ2-1,TRBD2,TRBV5-4,NA,TGTGCCAGCAGCTTGGCGTCTAGCGGGTACAATGAGCAGTTCTTC,CASSLASSGYNEQFF
TRBJ1-3,TRBD1,TRBV7-3,NA,TGTGCCAGCAGCCCGACAGGGTGGGGAAACACCATATATTTT,CASSPTGWGNTIYF
TRBJ1-5,TRBD1,TRBV19,NA,TGTGCCAGTCGATGGGACAGGGGGCAGAATCAGCCCCAGCATTTT,CASRWDRGQNQPQHF
TRBJ2-2,TRBD1,TRBV7-7,NA,TGTGCCAGCAGTACCGGGACAGACACCGGGGAGCTGTTTTTT,CASSTGTDTGELFF
TRBJ1-5,TRBD1,TRBV28,NA,TGTGCCAGCAGCTCCGACAGGGAGGAGTATCAGCCCCAGCATTTT,CASSSDREEYQPQHF
TRBJ2-7,TRBD1,TRBV27,NA,TGTGCCAGCAGTCTGGACAGGGCCCACGAGCAGTACTTC,CASSLDRAHEQYF
TRBJ1-1,TRBD1,TRBV29-1,NA,TGCAGCGTTCCCGGGACAGGGGGCACTGAAGCTTTCTTT,CSVPGTGGTEAFF
TRBJ1-4,TRBD1,TRBV27,NA,TGTGCCAGCAGATTAGGGGGCAGGAGCTCCGGTAGTGAAAAACTGTTTTTT,CASRLGGRSSGSEKLFF
TRBJ2-5,NA,TRBV29-1,NA,TGCAGCGTTGGGTGGTACGGGCAAGAGACCCAGTACTTC,CSVGWYGQETQYF
TRBJ1-1,NA,TRBV18,NA,TGTGCCAGCTCACTCAGGGTCACTGAAGCTTTCTTT,CASSLRVTEAFF
TRBJ2-5,TRBD2,TRBV9,once,TGTGCCAGCAGCCCTAGACTAGCGGGAGGAATGGAGACCCAGTACTTC,CASSPRLAGGMETQYF
TRBJ1-4,NA,TRBV28,NA,TGTGCCAGCAGTTCCCCTGCAACTAATGAAAAACTGTTTTTT,CASSSPATNEKLFF
TRBJ2-3,TRBD2,TRBV5-1,NA,TGCGCCAGCAGCTTGGGTACTAGCGGGACGGCTAGCACAGATACGCAGTATTTT,CASSLGTSGTASTDTQYF